The 10 T cell receptor beta chains below come from one sample, sequenced in a study of cytomegalovirus exposure and HLA in healthy donors. Amplification used 60 Vbeta primers and 13 Jbeta primers. Only in-frame clones appear in the TCRdb table, and some are missing; sequencing was by immunoSEQ multiplex PCR. This table has approximately 120,000 clones, approximately 84% appearing once. The sample was PBMCs. The receptors shown here come from a man aged 18 to 30 in good health and CMV-seropositive.

This clone was seen only once. CDR3 residues: CAWGGETQYF. The CDR3 DNA sequence: TGTGCCTGGGGGGGGGAGACCCAGTACTTC. The chain carries TRBV30 and TRBJ2-5, with a weak D call TRBD2 (6 bases). With 5 bases removed from V and 5 bases from J, the gap between germline ends came to 6 bases. The germline gives CDR1 GTSNPN, CDR2 SVGIG (reference sequence). The CDR3 contains 10 residues.

This clone was detected a few times. The rearrangement joins TRBV6-1 to TRBJ1-6; TRBD1 matches 10 bases. Trimming removed 2 bases from V and 5 bases from J; junction bases left unmatched: 3. The CDR3 has 16 amino acids. Germline V gene data show CDR1 as MNHNS and CDR2 as SASEGT. The CDR3 protein is CASSERGQGNNSPLHF. CDR3 sequence (DNA): TGTGCCAGCAGTGAAAGGGGACAGGGGAATAATTCACCCCTCCACTTT.

The DNA of the CDR3 is TGTGCCAGCAGTTACGCAGGGACATGTGGACTAGCGGGGTGCAATGAGCAGTTCTTC. Its translation is CASSYAGTCGLAGCNEQFF. The genes are TRBV6-8 and TRBJ2-1, with 12 bases lining up with TRBD2. The CDR3 is 19 residues long. Trimming took 2 bases from V and 6 from J; bases not matched to a gene: 14. CDR1 is MNHGY and CDR2 is SAAAGT in the germline V gene.

The chain has TRBV19 and TRBJ2-1; no clear D gene. The CDR3 extends over 15 amino acids. Trimming pared 1 base from V and 0 bases from J, leaving 7 bases between. CDR1 and CDR2 from the germline V gene are LNHDA and SQIVND (reference sequence). The CDR3 DNA reads as TGTGCCAGTAGTATAGGCACCAGCTCCTACAATGAGCAGTTCTTC. The encoded protein is CASSIGTSSYNEQFF. Variable domain in full (rest from reference TRBV19 and TRBJ2-1): DGGITQSPKYLFRKEGQNVTLSCEQNLNHDAMYWYRQDPGQGLRLIYYSQIVNDFQKGDIAEGYSVSREKKESFPLTVTSAQKNPTAFYLCASSIGTSSYNEQFFGPGTRLTVL.

This chain links TRBV19 with TRBJ1-5, with a weak D call TRBD1 (6 bases). The CDR3 totals 13 residues. Per the germline V gene, CDR1 is LNHDA and CDR2 is SQIVND (reference sequence). V was trimmed by 7 bases and J by 7 bases, leaving 14 bases between them. CDR3 in amino acids: CASTLGRGQPQHF. CDR3 sequence (DNA): TGTGCCAGTACCCTAGGGAGGGGGCAGCCCCAGCATTTT.

The V gene is TRBV7-2, the J gene TRBJ1-5; D may be TRBD1 (5 bases). With 1 base removed from V and 5 bases from J, the gap between germline ends came to 9 bases. From germline, CDR1 is SGHTA and CDR2 FQGNSA. The CDR3 contains 14 residues. The CDR3 bases are TGTGCCAGCAGCTTAGAGGGGTGGGATCAGCCCCAGCATTTT. Encoded protein: CASSLEGWDQPQHF.

The rearrangement joins TRBV7-6 to TRBJ2-3; 11 bases agree with TRBD2. The CDR3 contains 14 residues. Germline values: CDR1 SGHVS, CDR2 FNYEAQ. With V trimmed by 5 bases and J by 6 bases, 4 bases remained unmatched. The DNA of the CDR3 is TGTGCCAGCAGCCCTAGCGGGGGGAGGGATACGCAGTATTTT. Its protein product is CASSPSGGRDTQYF.

This clone was seen just once. The V and J genes are TRBV6-1 and TRBJ2-2; TRBD1 matches at 9 bases. V was clipped by 1 base and J by 7 bases; unmatched bases: 4. The germline V gene encodes CDR1 MNHNS and CDR2 SASEGT. This CDR3 is built from 15 residues. Written as DNA, the CDR3 is TGTGCCAGCAGTGAAGTGACAGGGGGTCGCGGGGAGCTGTTTTTT. It codes for CASSEVTGGRGELFF.

This sequence joins TRBV5-6 and TRBJ2-3; D possibly corresponds to TRBD2 (6 bases). V lost 3 bases, J lost 0 bases, and 14 bases lay in between. The CDR3 contains 16 residues. Per germline, CDR1 SGHDT and CDR2 YYEEEE. The CDR3 DNA reads TGTGCCAGCAGCTCCGAGACTAGTTTGAGCACAGATACGCAGTATTTT. This sequence encodes CASSSETSLSTDTQYF.

This clone has just one count. The chain recombines TRBV19 with TRBJ1-4, with D possibly matching TRBD1 (6 bases). The CDR3 is 17 amino acids. Germline values: CDR1 LNHDA, CDR2 SQIVND (reference sequence). V gave up 0 bases and J gave up 0 bases, with 11 bases separating them. The CDR3 spells CASSIDLRTATNEKLFF. CDR3 in DNA: TGTGCCAGTAGTATAGACCTACGGACAGCAACTAATGAAAAACTGTTTTTT.